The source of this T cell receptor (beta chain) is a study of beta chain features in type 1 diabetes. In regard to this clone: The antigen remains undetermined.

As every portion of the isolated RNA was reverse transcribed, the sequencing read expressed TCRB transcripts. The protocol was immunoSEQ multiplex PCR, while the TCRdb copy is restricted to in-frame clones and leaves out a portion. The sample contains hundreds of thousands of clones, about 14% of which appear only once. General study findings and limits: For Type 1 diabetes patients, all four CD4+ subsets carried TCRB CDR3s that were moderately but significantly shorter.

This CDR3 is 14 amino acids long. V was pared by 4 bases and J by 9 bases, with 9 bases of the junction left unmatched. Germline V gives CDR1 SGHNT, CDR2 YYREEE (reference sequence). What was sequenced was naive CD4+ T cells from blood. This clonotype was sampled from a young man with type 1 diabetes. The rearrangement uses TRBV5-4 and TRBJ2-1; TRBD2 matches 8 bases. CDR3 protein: CASSTTISGGEQFF. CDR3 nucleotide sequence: TGTGCCAGCAGCACAACGATCAGCGGGGGTGAGCAGTTCTTC.